The rows below give T cell receptor beta chains drawn from one sample of a study of vaccination effects on CD4 cells after COVID-19. Clones were sequenced by immunoSEQ multiplex PCR, and TCRdb holds only the in-frame ones, with some missing. The sample gives some 66,000 clones, approximately 80% of which show up once; approximately 2.3% is in the top ten. These TCRs' antigens remain unknown. Sequenced material: CD4+ T cells from PBMCs cultured without peptide, taken after COVID-19 vaccination. The receptor set was obtained from a human donor who received a COVID-19 vaccine. Both conserved end residues are part of each CDR3. A D gene is named only where the DNA matches it firmly.

V gene,D gene,J gene,CDR3 protein
TRBV12-3/TRBV12-4,NA,TRBJ1-3,CASSPSRNTIYF
TRBV4-3,TRBD2,TRBJ2-1,CASSQGRAGLGNEQFF
TRBV7-9,TRBD1,TRBJ1-6,CASSSDREEDNSPLHF
TRBV6-5,TRBD1,TRBJ1-2,CASSYEDRGINGYTF
TRBV6-5,NA,TRBJ1-2,CASRGPVGNGYTF
TRBV7-2,NA,TRBJ2-2,CASSLIGGGTGELFF
TRBV2,NA,TRBJ2-1,CASKRQGTYNEQFF
TRBV6-6,NA,TRBJ1-2,CASRKVPNYGYTF
TRBV4-3,NA,TRBJ2-3,CASSQDRDIYTDTQYF
TRBV5-1,NA,TRBJ1-2,CASSPGEESYTF
TRBV30,NA,TRBJ1-3,CAWSVNSGNTIYF
TRBV5-1,TRBD1,TRBJ1-4,CASSLRQGSEKLFF
TRBV3-1/TRBV3-2,NA,TRBJ2-6,CASSQGRGLGGANVLTF
TRBV5-8,NA,TRBJ1-5,CASSTGWGARQPQHF
TRBV5-5,NA,TRBJ1-2,CASSPGVGDTYGYTF
TRBV27,NA,TRBJ2-2,CASSLTRNTGELFF
TRBV5-1,TRBD1,TRBJ2-2,CASSLDRGSPTGELFF
TRBV7-2,TRBD2,TRBJ2-3,CASSLVTSGLNTDTQYF